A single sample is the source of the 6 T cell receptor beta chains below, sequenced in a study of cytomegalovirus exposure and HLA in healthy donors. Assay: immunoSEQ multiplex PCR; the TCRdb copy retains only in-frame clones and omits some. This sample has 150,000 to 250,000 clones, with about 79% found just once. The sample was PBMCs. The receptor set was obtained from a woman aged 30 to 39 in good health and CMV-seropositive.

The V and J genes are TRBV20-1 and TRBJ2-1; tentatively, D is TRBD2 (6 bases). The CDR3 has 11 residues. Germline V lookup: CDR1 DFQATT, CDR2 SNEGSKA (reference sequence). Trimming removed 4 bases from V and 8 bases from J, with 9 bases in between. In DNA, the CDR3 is TGCAGTGCTAAGGGCGGGGATGAGCAGTTCTTC. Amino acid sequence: CSAKGGDEQFF.

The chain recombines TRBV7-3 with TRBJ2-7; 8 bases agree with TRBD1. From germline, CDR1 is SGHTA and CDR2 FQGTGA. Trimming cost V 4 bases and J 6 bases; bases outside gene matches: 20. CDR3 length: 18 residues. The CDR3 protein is CASSSVLGQGPARSEQYF. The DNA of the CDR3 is TGTGCCAGCAGCTCTGTACTCGGACAGGGACCGGCAAGGAGCGAGCAGTACTTC.

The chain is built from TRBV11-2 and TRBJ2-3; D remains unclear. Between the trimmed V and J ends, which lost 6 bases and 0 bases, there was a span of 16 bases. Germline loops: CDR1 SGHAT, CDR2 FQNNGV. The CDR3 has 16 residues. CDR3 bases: TGTGCCAGCAGTTACCGAGGTATTGGGAGCACAGATACGCAGTATTTT. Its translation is CASSYRGIGSTDTQYF.

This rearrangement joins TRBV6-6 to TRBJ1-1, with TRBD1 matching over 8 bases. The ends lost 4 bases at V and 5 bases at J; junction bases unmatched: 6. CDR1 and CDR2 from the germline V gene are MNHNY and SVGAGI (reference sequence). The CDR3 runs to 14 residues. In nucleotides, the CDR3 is TGTGCCAGCAGTTCTATGACAGGGGAAACTGAAGCTTTCTTT. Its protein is CASSSMTGETEAFF.

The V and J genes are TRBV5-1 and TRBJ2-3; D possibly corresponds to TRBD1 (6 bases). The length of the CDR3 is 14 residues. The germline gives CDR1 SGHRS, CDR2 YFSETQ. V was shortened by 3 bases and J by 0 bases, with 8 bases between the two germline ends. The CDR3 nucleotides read TGCGCCAGCAGCTGGACAGATAGCACAGATACGCAGTATTTT. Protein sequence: CASSWTDSTDTQYF.

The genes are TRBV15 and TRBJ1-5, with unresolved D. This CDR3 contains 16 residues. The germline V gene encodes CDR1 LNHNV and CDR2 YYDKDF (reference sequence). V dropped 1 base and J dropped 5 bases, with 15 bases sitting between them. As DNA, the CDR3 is TGTGCCACCAGCAGAGGGCCGGGGATAGGTGATCAGCCCCAGCATTTT. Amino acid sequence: CATSRGPGIGDQPQHF.